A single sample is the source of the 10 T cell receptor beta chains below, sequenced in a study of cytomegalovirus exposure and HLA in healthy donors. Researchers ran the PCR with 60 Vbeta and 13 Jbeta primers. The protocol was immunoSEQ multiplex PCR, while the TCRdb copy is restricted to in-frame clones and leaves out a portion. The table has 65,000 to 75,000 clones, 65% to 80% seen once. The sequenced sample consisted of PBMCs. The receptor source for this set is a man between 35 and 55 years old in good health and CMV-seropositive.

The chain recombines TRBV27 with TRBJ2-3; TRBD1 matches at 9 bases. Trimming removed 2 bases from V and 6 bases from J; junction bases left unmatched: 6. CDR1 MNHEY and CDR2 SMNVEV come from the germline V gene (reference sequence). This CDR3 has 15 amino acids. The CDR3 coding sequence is TGTGCCAGCAGTTTAAGGGGACAGGGTTTTGATACGCAGTATTTT. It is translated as CASSLRGQGFDTQYF.

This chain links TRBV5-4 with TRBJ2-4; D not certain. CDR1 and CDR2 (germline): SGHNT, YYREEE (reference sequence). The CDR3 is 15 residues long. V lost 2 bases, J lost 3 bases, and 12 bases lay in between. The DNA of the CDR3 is TGTGCCAGCAGCTTATTGCGGAGCGACAAAAACATTCAGTACTTC. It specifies CASSLLRSDKNIQYF.

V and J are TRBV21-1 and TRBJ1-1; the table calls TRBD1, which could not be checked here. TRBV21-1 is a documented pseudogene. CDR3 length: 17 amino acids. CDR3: CASSANAGQGNYTEAFF. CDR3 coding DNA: TGTGCCAGCAGCGCAAACGCGGGCCAGGGGAATTACACTGAAGCTTTCTTT.

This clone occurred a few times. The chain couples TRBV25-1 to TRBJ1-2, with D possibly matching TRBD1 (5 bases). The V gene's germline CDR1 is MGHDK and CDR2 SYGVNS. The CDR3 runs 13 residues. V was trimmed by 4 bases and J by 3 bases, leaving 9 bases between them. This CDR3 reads CASSAGRDYGYTF. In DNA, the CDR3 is TGTGCCAGCAGTGCCGGCAGGGACTATGGCTACACCTTC.

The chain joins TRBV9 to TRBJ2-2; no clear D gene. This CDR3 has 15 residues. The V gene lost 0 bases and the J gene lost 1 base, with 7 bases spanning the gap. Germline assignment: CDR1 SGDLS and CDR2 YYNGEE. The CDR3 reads CASSVAPLNTGELFF. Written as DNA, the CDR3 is TGTGCCAGCAGCGTAGCCCCCCTGAACACCGGGGAGCTGTTTTTT. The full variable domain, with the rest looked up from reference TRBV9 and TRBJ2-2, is DSGVTQTPKHLITATGQRVTLRCSPRSGDLSVYWYQQSLDQGLQFLIQYYNGEERAKGNILERFSAQQFPDLHSELNLSSLELGDSALYFCASSVAPLNTGELFFGEGSRLTVL.

In DNA, the CDR3 is TGTGCCTGGACCCGACTAGCGGGAAGGGGAGAGACCCAGTACTTC. Translating gives CAWTRLAGRGETQYF. This rearrangement joins TRBV30 to TRBJ2-5; 11 bases fit TRBD2. V was clipped by 4 bases and J by 4 bases; unmatched bases: 8. This CDR3 region has 15 residues. Germline lookup yields CDR1 GTSNPN and CDR2 SVGIG (reference sequence).

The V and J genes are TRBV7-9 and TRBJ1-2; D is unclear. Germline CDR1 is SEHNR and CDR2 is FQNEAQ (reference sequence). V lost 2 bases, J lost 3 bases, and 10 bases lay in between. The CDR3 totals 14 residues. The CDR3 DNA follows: TGTGCCAGCAGCTTACAAGGACTTGACTATGGCTACACCTTC. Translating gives CASSLQGLDYGYTF.

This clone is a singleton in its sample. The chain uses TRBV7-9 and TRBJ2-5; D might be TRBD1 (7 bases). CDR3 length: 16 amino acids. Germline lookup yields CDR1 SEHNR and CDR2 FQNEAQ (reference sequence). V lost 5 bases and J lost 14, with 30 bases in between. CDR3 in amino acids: CASSQGGTARAKEQYF. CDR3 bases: TGTGCCAGCAGCCAAGGAGGGACAGCGAGAGCCAAAGAGCAATACTTC.

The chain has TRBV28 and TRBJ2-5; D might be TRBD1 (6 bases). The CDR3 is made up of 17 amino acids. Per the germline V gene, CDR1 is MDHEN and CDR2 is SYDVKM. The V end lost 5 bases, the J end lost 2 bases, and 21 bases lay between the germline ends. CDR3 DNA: TGTGCCAGCAGTCTGGGGGCAGACAGACTTCAACAAGAGACCCAGTACTTC. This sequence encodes CASSLGADRLQQETQYF. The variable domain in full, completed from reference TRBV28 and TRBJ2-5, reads DVKVTQSSRYLVKRTGEKVFLECVQDMDHENMFWYRQDPGLGLRLIYFSYDVKMKEKGDIPEGYSVSREKKERFSLILESASTNQTSMYLCASSLGADRLQQETQYFGPGTRLLVL.

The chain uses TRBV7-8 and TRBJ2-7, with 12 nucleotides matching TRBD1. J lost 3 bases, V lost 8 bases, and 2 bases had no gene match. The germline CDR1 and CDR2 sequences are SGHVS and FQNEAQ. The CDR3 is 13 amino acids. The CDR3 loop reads CASGTGGLYEQYF. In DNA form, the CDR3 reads TGTGCCAGCGGGACAGGGGGCCTCTACGAGCAGTACTTC. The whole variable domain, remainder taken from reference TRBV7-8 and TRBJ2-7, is GAGVSQSPRYKVAKRGQDVALRCDPISGHVSLFWYQQALGQGPEFLTYFQNEAQLDKSGLPSDRFFAERPEGSVSTLKIQRTQQEDSAVYLCASGTGGLYEQYFGPGTRLTVT.